This T cell receptor (beta chain) is drawn from a study of blood T cell repertoires in COVID-19. As processed by the authors: Reference gene primer amplification yielded estimated nucleated cell counts. The table came from immunoSEQ multiplex PCR; TCRdb's copy has only in-frame clones and leaves some out. D and trimming come from the DNA, and the V and J calls and clone size come from that table. Of around 260,000 clones detected, 70% to 90% appear once; the ten largest clones hold nearly 2%. The sequence was obtained from a man younger than 45 with active or convalescent COVID-19. Sequencing input: peripheral blood.

The CDR3 DNA sequence: TGTGCCAGCAACTTCGGAGCAACTAATGAAAAACTGTTTTTT. The encoded protein is CASNFGATNEKLFF. This chain links TRBV2 with TRBJ1-4, with D unresolved. The V gene's germline CDR1 is SNHLY and CDR2 FYNNEI. The CDR3 extends over 14 amino acids. V was clipped by 7 bases and J by 0 bases, with 9 bases between them.